Reported below is one TCR beta chain. The V gene's germline CDR1 is SEHNR and CDR2 FQNEAQ (reference sequence). Between the trimmed V and J ends, which lost 0 bases and 6 bases, there was a span of 17 bases. This CDR3 comprises 17 residues. A single record per CDR3 protein comes from TCRdb applying MiXCR to the RT-PCR reads. The table shows about 680,000 distinct CDR3 sequences, with around 14% occurring only once. The rearrangement uses TRBV7-9 and TRBJ1-4; no firm D call. What was sequenced was memory CD4+ T cells from blood. This clonotype originated in a female donor in good health, serving as a healthy control. CDR3 sequence reads: CASSLAVGGLAHEKLFF. The CDR3 bases are TGTGCCAGCAGCTTAGCCGTCGGAGGGTTGGCTCATGAAAAACTGTTTTTT.